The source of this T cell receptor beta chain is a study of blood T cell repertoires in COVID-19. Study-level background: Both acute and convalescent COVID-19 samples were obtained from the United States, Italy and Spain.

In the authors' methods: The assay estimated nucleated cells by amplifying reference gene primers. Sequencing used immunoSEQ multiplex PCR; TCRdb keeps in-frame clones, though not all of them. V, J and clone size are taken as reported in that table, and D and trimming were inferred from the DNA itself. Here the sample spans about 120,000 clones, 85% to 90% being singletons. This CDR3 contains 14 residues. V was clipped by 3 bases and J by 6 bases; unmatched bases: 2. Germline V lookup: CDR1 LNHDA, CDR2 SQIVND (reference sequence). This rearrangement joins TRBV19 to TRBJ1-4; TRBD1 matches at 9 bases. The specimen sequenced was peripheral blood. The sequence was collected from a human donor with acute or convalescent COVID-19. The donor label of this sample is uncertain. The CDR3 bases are TGTGCCAGTAGTATGGACAGGGGACATGAAAAACTGTTTTTT. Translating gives CASSMDRGHEKLFF.